This T cell receptor beta chain appears in the sequencing data of a study of identical twins. J was trimmed by 6 bases and V by 4 bases; bases with no gene match: 4. CDR1 SGHDN and CDR2 FVKESK come from the germline V gene. The CDR3 contains 15 residues. Template switching added a universal primer site; cDNA carried unique molecular identifiers. MiXCR, applied by TCRdb to the 5' RACE reads, yields one record per CDR3 protein. Of about 330,000 distinct CDR3 sequences listed, roughly 12% are singletons. Regarding the study as a whole: High-abundance cord blood beta clonotypes had fewer insertions; memory repertoires showed none. Models underpredicted monozygotic twin sharing of out-of-frame TCR alpha.

Note on this clonotype: Its specificity is unknown.

This sample also belongs to another study, concerning yellow fever vaccine responses in identical twins.

This TCR was recovered from a young woman in good health. Sequencing was performed on CD8+ T cells sorted from blood. The chain uses TRBV14 and TRBJ2-1; 12 nucleotides agree with TRBD2. The CDR3 sequence: CASSPSGRVSNEQFF. In nucleotides, the CDR3 is TGTGCCAGCAGCCCTAGCGGGAGGGTTTCCAATGAGCAGTTCTTC.